These 5 T cell receptor beta chains were all obtained from the same sample, sequenced in a study of OX40 agonist ivuxolimab in advanced cancers. TCRdb's table, derived via immunoSEQ multiplex PCR, lists solely in-frame clones and lacks some. Of 85,000 to 95,000 clones in the sample, 80% to 90% were seen once. Here the sequenced sample was CD4+ or CD8+ T cells sorted from blood, taken in a trial of the OX40 agonist ivuxolimab. The receptors derive from an adult with an advanced solid tumor such as melanoma, head and neck, liver or kidney cancer.

J is TRBJ2-7 and V is TRBV7-9, with TRBD1 matching 8 bases. In germline, CDR1 is SEHNR, CDR2 FQNEAQ (reference sequence). The V and J ends lost 5 bases and 4 bases, in that order; junction bases with no gene match: 7. This CDR3 comprises 14 residues. Written as DNA, the CDR3 is TGTGCCAGCAGCGCGACAGGGGTCCCGTACGAGCAGTACTTC. Protein: CASSATGVPYEQYF.

The chain combines TRBV19 with TRBJ1-6, with TRBD1 as a possible D gene (5 bases). The CDR3 is made up of 14 amino acids. V was clipped by 5 bases and J by 10 bases, with 15 bases between them. Germline values: CDR1 LNHDA, CDR2 SQIVND (reference sequence). CDR3 protein: CASSSFMRDSPLHF. In DNA, the CDR3 is TGTGCCAGTAGTTCGTTCATGAGGGACTCACCCCTCCACTTT. Looking up the rest from reference TRBV19 and TRBJ1-6 gives the full variable domain: DGGITQSPKYLFRKEGQNVTLSCEQNLNHDAMYWYRQDPGQGLRLIYYSQIVNDFQKGDIAEGYSVSREKKESFPLTVTSAQKNPTAFYLCASSSFMRDSPLHFGNGTRLTVT.

The rearrangement uses TRBV15 and TRBJ1-2; D is possibly TRBD1 (5 bases). This CDR3 comprises 15 residues. Germline V gene data show CDR1 as LNHNV and CDR2 as YYDKDF (reference sequence). Trimming left V 7 bases short and J 7 bases short, with 22 bases between. In DNA, the CDR3 is TGTGCCACCACTCGGGACGACGTCAACGTTGGTGGCTACACCTTC. This codes for CATTRDDVNVGGYTF.

This clone was seen a single time. CDR3 region: CASSYSTQASTDTQYF. The CDR3 nucleotides are TGTGCCAGCAGTTACTCGACACAGGCGAGCACAGATACGCAGTATTTT. The chain links TRBV6-6 to TRBJ2-3; D perhaps matches TRBD1 (5 bases). With 0 bases removed from V and 0 bases from J, the gap between germline ends came to 10 bases. The length of the CDR3 is 16 residues. The germline V gene has CDR1 MNHNY and CDR2 SVGAGI (reference sequence).

The V gene is TRBV7-3, the J gene TRBJ1-2; a weak D match, TRBD1 (6 bases). Trimming removed 5 bases at V and 8 bases at J, with 24 bases between. The CDR3 extends over 16 amino acids. The germline CDR1 and CDR2 sequences are SGHTA and FQGTGA. CDR3 protein: CASSLKPGQPLAGYTF. Written as DNA, the CDR3 is TGTGCCAGCAGCCTGAAGCCGGGACAACCTCTTGCCGGCTACACCTTC.